The 14 T cell receptor beta chains below all came from one sample that was sequenced in a study of blood T cell repertoires in COVID-19. Generated by immunoSEQ multiplex PCR, the TCRdb table keeps only in-frame clones and is missing some. Among more than 300,000 clones listed, approximately 89% were seen once. The specimen was PBMCs or T cells enriched from blood (not recorded which). The receptor set was obtained from a woman between 40 and 55 years old who had been exposed to COVID-19.

J is TRBJ1-5 and V is TRBV6-1; a weak D match, TRBD1 (5 bases). V was trimmed by 3 bases and J by 15 bases, leaving 18 bases between them. In germline, CDR1 is MNHNS, CDR2 SASEGT. The CDR3 contains 13 residues. CDR3 bases: TGTGCCAGCAGTGAGTCTTTTGCCCAGGGCGGGCATTTT. Its translation: CASSESFAQGGHF.

The chain combines TRBV12-3 or TRBV12-4 with TRBJ1-1; TRBD1 might be the D (6 bases). V was clipped by 6 bases and J by 3 bases, with 11 bases between them. The CDR3 runs 13 residues. The CDR3 region has the DNA TGTGCCAGCAGGGGAGCAGGGGACACTGAAGCTTTCTTT. Translated, it gives CASRGAGDTEAFF.

The chain joins TRBV7-9 to TRBJ2-3; TRBD2 matches 13 bases. There are 18 residues in the CDR3. Unmatched junction bases numbered 7, after V lost 1 base and J lost 3 bases. The V gene's germline CDR1 is SEHNR and CDR2 FQNEAQ (reference sequence). This chain's CDR3 is CASSLVRTSGSRTDTQYF. CDR3 sequence (DNA): TGTGCCAGCAGCTTAGTCCGGACTAGCGGGAGCAGGACAGATACGCAGTATTTT.

This sequence joins TRBV29-1 and TRBJ2-5; D is possibly TRBD1 (5 bases). V was clipped by 6 bases and J by 2 bases, with 10 bases between them. This CDR3 has 12 amino acids. CDR1 and CDR2 from the germline V gene are SQVTM and ANQGSEA. This CDR3 is CSVKRQQETQYF. The DNA for the CDR3 is TGCAGCGTCAAAAGACAGCAAGAGACCCAGTACTTC.

This clone was detected once. V and J are TRBV5-1 and TRBJ2-3; weak D call: TRBD2 (6 bases). V was clipped by 10 bases and J by 4 bases, with 19 bases between them. In germline, CDR1 is SGHRS, CDR2 YFSETQ. The CDR3 covers 14 residues. The CDR3 region has the DNA TGCGCCGGTAAACTAGCCGAGTTTTCAGATACGCAGTATTTT. Its protein product is CAGKLAEFSDTQYF.

The chain uses TRBV9 and TRBJ2-7; 11 nucleotides match TRBD2. V dropped 3 bases and J dropped 2; count of bases not matched to a gene: 1. Germline CDR1 is SGDLS and CDR2 is YYNGEE. CDR3 size: 14 residues. The CDR3 protein is CASSGSGGAYEQYF. DNA of the CDR3: TGTGCCAGCAGCGGTAGCGGGGGGGCCTACGAGCAGTACTTC.

The chain combines TRBV19 with TRBJ1-1; D perhaps matches TRBD1 (6 bases). Trimming took 6 bases from V and 0 from J, leaving 14 bases between them. The CDR3 runs 15 residues. CDR1 LNHDA and CDR2 SQIVND come from the germline V gene (reference sequence). CDR3 in DNA: TGTGCCAGTAGGGACAACAGGGCCCTGAACACTGAAGCTTTCTTT. It yields the protein CASRDNRALNTEAFF.

The V gene is TRBV7-2, the J gene TRBJ2-5; D is possibly TRBD1 (5 bases). Trimming pared 3 bases from V and 1 base from J, leaving 15 bases between. The CDR3 length is 16 residues. The germline V gene encodes CDR1 SGHTA and CDR2 FQGNSA. The CDR3 reads CASSFQWQGFQETQYF. The CDR3 nucleotides are TGTGCCAGCAGCTTTCAATGGCAGGGATTCCAAGAGACCCAGTACTTC.

A note on this clone: The same CDR3 arises from other DNA sequences in this sample as well. This chain joins TRBV18 and TRBJ1-1, with D possibly TRBD1 on 5 matching bases. In germline, CDR1 is KGHSH, CDR2 LQKENI. CDR3 length: 13 amino acids. V was pared by 3 bases and J by 1 base, with 6 bases between. The DNA of the CDR3 is TGTGCCAGCTCACCCGGACAGAACACTGAAGCTTTCTTT. Amino acids: CASSPGQNTEAFF.

On this clone: The same CDR3 arises from other DNA sequences in this sample as well. The CDR3 protein is CASSQDWRGQETQYF. CDR3 DNA sequence: TGTGCCAGCAGCCAAGATTGGAGGGGCCAAGAGACCCAGTACTTC. The genes are TRBV3-1 (or the pseudogene TRBV3-2) and TRBJ2-5; tentative D call: TRBD2 (6 bases). CDR1 is LGHDT and CDR2 is YNNKEL in the germline V gene (reference sequence). There are 15 residues in the CDR3. V gave up 0 bases and J gave up 1 base, with 9 bases separating them.

This chain joins TRBV27 and TRBJ2-4, with D uncertain. Between the trimmed V and J ends, which lost 6 bases and 3 bases, there was a span of 15 bases. Germline CDR1 reads MNHEY; CDR2 reads SMNVEV (reference sequence). CDR3 size: 15 residues. CDR3 region: CASSVSALVKNIQYF. The CDR3 nucleotides are TGTGCCAGCAGCGTCAGCGCTTTGGTCAAAAACATTCAGTACTTC.

The chain's CDR3 is CASSLAAPDGSYGYTF. The CDR3 DNA reads TGTGCCAGCAGCTTAGCTGCGCCGGACGGGAGCTATGGCTACACCTTC. The chain combines TRBV7-8 with TRBJ1-2; D gene unclear. Germline CDR1 and CDR2: SGHVS and FQNEAQ. V was cut by 0 bases and J by 4 bases, with 15 bases left in between. CDR3 length equals 16 residues.

This clone was detected many times. The chain is built from TRBV7-9 and TRBJ2-5; D call uncertain. Trimming removed 1 base from V and 4 bases from J, with 4 bases in between. This CDR3 has 12 amino acids. CDR1 is SEHNR, CDR2 FQNEAQ, per germline (reference sequence). CDR3 in amino acids: CASSLDRETQYF. The CDR3 DNA follows: TGTGCCAGCAGCTTAGATCGAGAGACCCAGTACTTC.

This chain uses TRBV5-1 with TRBJ2-7; TRBD2 might be the D (7 bases). Germline CDR1 reads SGHRS; CDR2 reads YFSETQ. The V end lost 4 bases, the J end lost 6 bases, and 17 bases lay between the germline ends. The CDR3 sequence is 14 residues long. CDR3 amino acids: CASSSGERGLEQYF. CDR3 coding DNA: TGCGCCAGCAGCAGCGGGGAACGGGGGCTCGAGCAGTACTTC. The whole variable domain, remainder taken from reference TRBV5-1 and TRBJ2-7, is KAGVTQTPRYLIKTRGQQVTLSCSPISGHRSVSWYQQTPGQGLQFLFEYFSETQRNKGNFPGRFSGRQFSNSRSEMNVSTLELGDSALYLCASSSGERGLEQYFGPGTRLTVT.